Listed here are 24 T cell receptor beta chains from one sample, sequenced in a study of spatial heterogeneity in lung cancer (dated 2019 in TCRdb). The library came from 5' RACE. Sequencing used a NextSeq 500. Starting from the raw public reads, TCRdb applied fastp trimming at Q25, assembled clones with MiXCR and retained in-frame beta chains. A single entry per CDR3 protein holds the most common genes and DNA from its merged rows. This sample is represented by 100,000 to 110,000 distinct CDR3 sequences; around 4.8% of them were singletons. The ten largest account for over 20% of the sample. Antigens for these TCRs are unknown. Overall results and qualifications from the work: The number of expanded intratumoral alpha and beta TCRs correlated with the tumor nonsynonymous mutation count.

This specimen's time point label, per the study, means: sample taken at primary tumor resection. Sequenced material: lung tumor tissue, taken at surgery. The receptors shown here come from a male donor with early-stage non-small cell lung cancer.

This clonotype has at least ten counts. This chain links TRBV12-3 or TRBV12-4 with TRBJ2-3; the match to TRBD2 covers 8 bases. The trim removed 6 bases at V and 5 bases at J, leaving 7 bases unmatched. This CDR3 has 14 residues. In nucleotides, the CDR3 is TGTGCCAGCAGGATAGCGGGGCGGATAGATACGCAGTATTTT. This codes for CASRIAGRIDTQYF.

This clonotype was seen many times. This rearrangement joins TRBV7-2 to TRBJ2-5; 8 nucleotides agree with TRBD2. The CDR3 spans 15 residues. The germline V gene has CDR1 SGHTA and CDR2 FQGNSA. V lost 5 bases to trimming and J lost 1 base; unmatched junction nucleotides: 6. The DNA for the CDR3 is TGTGCCAGCAGCCGCTCTAGCGGGTCCCAAGAGACCCAGTACTTC. Protein product: CASSRSSGSQETQYF.

In its sample, this clonotype was seen many times. This chain links TRBV13 with TRBJ1-1; D is ambiguous. This CDR3 region has 11 residues. Germline-derived CDR1 and CDR2 are PRHDT and FYEKMQ (reference sequence). Deletions cut 6 bases from V and 6 bases from J, with 8 bases between. CDR3 residues: CASRLRAEAFF. In DNA form, the CDR3 reads TGTGCCAGCAGATTACGAGCTGAAGCTTTCTTT.

Ten or more counts support this clonotype. The rearrangement joins TRBV28 to TRBJ2-7, with 8 bases fitting TRBD1. This CDR3 has 16 residues. The J segment lost 3 bases and the V segment lost 4 bases, leaving 11 bases of the junction unmatched. CDR1 MDHEN and CDR2 SYDVKM come from the germline V gene. The CDR3 sequence: CASSSGLVDRGYEQYF. The CDR3 coding sequence is TGTGCCAGCAGTTCCGGTCTCGTCGACAGGGGCTACGAGCAGTACTTC.

Here the CDR3 reads CATAQGSASTDTQYF. CDR3 DNA: TGTGCCACCGCACAGGGCTCTGCTAGCACAGATACGCAGTATTTT. The chain uses TRBV7-6 and TRBJ2-3; tentatively, D is TRBD1 (6 bases). The CDR3 runs 15 residues. V shed 10 bases and J shed 0 bases, with 17 bases lying between them. Looked up from germline, CDR1 is SGHVS and CDR2 is FNYEAQ. Supplemented by reference TRBV7-6 and TRBJ2-3, the full variable domain reads GAGVSQSPRYKVTKRGQDVALRCDPISGHVSLYWYRQALGQGPEFLTYFNYEAQQDKSGLPNDRFSAERPEGSISTLTIQRTEQRDSAMYRCATAQGSASTDTQYFGPGTRLTVL.

This clonotype was counted a few times. The rearrangement uses TRBV7-8 and TRBJ2-1; D not certain. V gave up 2 bases and J gave up 7 bases, with 18 bases separating them. This CDR3 is built from 16 residues. Germline V gene lookup returns CDR1 SGHVS and CDR2 FQNEAQ. In nucleotides, the CDR3 is TGTGCCAGCAGCTTAAAGCGTATGAACCTTGGGAATGAGCAGTTCTTC. It is translated as CASSLKRMNLGNEQFF.

This clonotype has ten or more counts. The chain employs TRBV4-1 and TRBJ2-2, with D perhaps TRBD2 (6 bases). CDR1 is MGHRA, CDR2 YSYEKL, per germline. Trimming stripped 4 bases from V and 4 bases from J, with 16 bases between. The CDR3 runs 16 residues. The CDR3 region is CASSRDWGGGTGELFF. The CDR3 bases are TGCGCCAGCAGCCGAGACTGGGGAGGCGGCACCGGGGAGCTGTTTTTT.

This clonotype occurred many times. This chain uses TRBV6-5 with TRBJ2-5; D is perhaps TRBD1 or TRBD2 (5 bases each). The CDR3 runs 18 residues. Germline V gives CDR1 MNHEY, CDR2 SVGAGI. V lost 5 bases and J lost 4, with 26 bases in between. CDR3 coding DNA: TGTGCCAGCAGTACCTCTACCGACCCCGGGGCCCGCCGAGAGACCCAGTACTTC. Residues: CASSTSTDPGARRETQYF.

In this sample, this clonotype turned up many times. The V gene is TRBV7-9, the J gene TRBJ1-4, with D unresolved. Germline loops: CDR1 SEHNR, CDR2 FQNEAQ (reference sequence). The CDR3 length is 13 residues. The ends were cut back, 1 base at V and 12 bases at J, with 12 bases in the middle. The CDR3 DNA follows: TGTGCCAGCAGCTTAGATCCTACGGTGGAACTGTTTTTT. Translated: CASSLDPTVELFF.

In this sample, this clonotype turned up many times. The CDR3 region has the DNA TGCAGTGCTAGATCTCTGGGGATCAGCCCTGAAGCTTTCTTT. It is translated as CSARSLGISPEAFF. This chain connects TRBV20-1 to TRBJ1-1, with unresolved D. Germline V lookup: CDR1 DFQATT, CDR2 SNEGSKA (reference sequence). V was shortened by 2 bases and J by 6 bases, with 16 bases between the two germline ends. This CDR3 comprises 14 residues.

This clonotype was seen many times. This chain connects TRBV18 to TRBJ1-1; 7 positions agree with TRBD1. Germline V gene sequence: CDR1 KGHSH, CDR2 LQKENI. CDR3 size: 15 residues. Germline trimming cut 5 bases from V and 4 bases from J; bases unmatched to any gene: 10. The CDR3 loop reads CASSAIQGEGTEAFF. The CDR3 DNA sequence: TGTGCCAGCTCAGCAATCCAGGGGGAGGGCACTGAAGCTTTCTTT.

This clonotype has ten or more counts. This chain links TRBV28 with TRBJ1-3; D is uncertain. The CDR3 length is 15 residues. V lost 6 bases and J 7 bases, leaving 19 bases between the germline ends. In germline, CDR1 is MDHEN, CDR2 SYDVKM. The CDR3 region has the DNA TGTGCCAGCAGGTCCGGGTTCTCCGGCGGCAACACCATATATTTT. It encodes CASRSGFSGGNTIYF.

This clonotype occurred many times. This sequence joins TRBV4-1 and TRBJ2-3; 7 nucleotides line up with TRBD2. V was clipped by 8 bases and J by 5 bases; unmatched bases: 13. The CDR3 contains 15 residues. Germline V CDR1 and CDR2: MGHRA, YSYEKL. CDR3 in DNA: TGCGCCAGCGGGTCCTTGGCGGGGGATGAAGATACGCAGTATTTT. Amino acids: CASGSLAGDEDTQYF.

In its sample, this clonotype was seen many times. V gene TRBV27 combines with J gene TRBJ2-3; 7 nucleotides agree with TRBD1. V was clipped by 5 bases and J by 7 bases; unmatched bases: 6. The V gene's germline CDR1 is MNHEY and CDR2 SMNVEV (reference sequence). The CDR3 is 13 residues long. Here the CDR3 reads CASSRTGVYTQYF. The CDR3 DNA reads as TGTGCCAGCAGTAGGACAGGAGTCTATACGCAGTATTTT.

This clonotype was counted at least ten times. The chain uses TRBV24-1 and TRBJ1-5, with unresolved D. This CDR3 comprises 17 residues. V was pared by 2 bases and J by 6 bases, with 19 bases between. Per germline, CDR1 KGHDR and CDR2 SFDVKD. CDR3 DNA sequence: TGTGCCACCAGTGATTCAAGACGGCCAGTGACTCCTCAGCCCCAGCATTTT. Translating it yields CATSDSRRPVTPQPQHF.

This clonotype was seen at least ten times. The rearrangement uses TRBV23-1 and TRBJ1-1; D is ambiguous. TRBV23-1 is an ORF for which the function is uncertain. Between the trimmed V and J ends, which lost 4 bases and 8 bases, there was a span of 8 bases. CDR3 length: 11 residues. The CDR3 loop reads CASSPYPEAFF. The CDR3, as DNA: TGCGCCAGCAGTCCTTACCCCGAAGCTTTCTTT.

This clonotype was observed a few times. The chain recombines TRBV10-1 with TRBJ2-3; 7 positions match TRBD1. The CDR3 totals 14 residues. The germline V gene has CDR1 WNHNN and CDR2 SYGVQD (reference sequence). With 3 bases clipped from V and 5 bases from J, the junction kept 5 bases outside the gene matches. DNA of the CDR3: TGCGCCAGCAGTGAAGGAAGGGGGCGAGATACGCAGTATTTT. This codes for CASSEGRGRDTQYF.

V and J are TRBV23-1 and TRBJ2-1; no reliable D call. TRBV23-1 carries the ORF label, with uncertain function. The CDR3 covers 10 residues. V lost 5 bases and J lost 8, with 4 bases in between. The CDR3 sequence: CASSLHEQFF. The CDR3 DNA reads as TGCGCCAGCAGTTTACATGAGCAGTTCTTC.

This clonotype was counted ten times or more. J is TRBJ2-5 and V is TRBV28; possibly TRBD1 or TRBD2 for D (7 bases each). From germline, CDR1 is MDHEN and CDR2 SYDVKM. This CDR3 spans 16 amino acids. V lost 5 bases and J 5 bases, leaving 21 bases between the germline ends. CDR3 DNA: TGTGCCAGCAGTCTCCTCGCCAGGGGGGGCGGGGAGACCCAGTACTTC. This translates into CASSLLARGGGETQYF.

Many counts were recorded for this clonotype. The chain couples TRBV19 to TRBJ2-6; TRBD1 agrees at 7 bases. Per germline, CDR1 LNHDA and CDR2 SQIVND (reference sequence). After removal of 5 bases from V and 0 bases from J, the junction contained 13 bases not matched to a gene. The CDR3 length is 19 residues. The CDR3 sequence: CASSYKQDRRPSGANVLTF. CDR3 sequence (DNA): TGTGCCAGTAGTTACAAACAGGACAGGAGGCCCTCTGGGGCCAACGTCCTGACTTTC. Full variable domain (missing parts from reference TRBV19 and TRBJ2-6): DGGITQSPKYLFRKEGQNVTLSCEQNLNHDAMYWYRQDPGQGLRLIYYSQIVNDFQKGDIAEGYSVSREKKESFPLTVTSAQKNPTAFYLCASSYKQDRRPSGANVLTFGAGSRLTVL.

This clonotype was seen at least ten times. The chain is built from TRBV27 and TRBJ2-7; D is possibly TRBD1 or TRBD2 (5 bases each). Germline V gene data show CDR1 as MNHEY and CDR2 as SMNVEV (reference sequence). The V gene lost 3 bases and the J gene lost 2 bases, with 8 bases spanning the gap. The CDR3 consists of 13 residues. This CDR3 reads CASSLGRAYEQYF. The CDR3 DNA follows: TGTGCCAGCAGTTTGGGGCGGGCCTACGAGCAGTACTTC.

This clonotype was seen only a few times. The chain joins TRBV27 to TRBJ1-1, with 7 positions matching TRBD1. Germline trimming cut 8 bases from V and 4 bases from J; bases unmatched to any gene: 4. Per the germline V gene, CDR1 is MNHEY and CDR2 is SMNVEV (reference sequence). The CDR3 is 12 residues long. CDR3 bases: TGTGCCAGCCGGGCAGGGGGCACTGAAGCTTTCTTT. Protein sequence: CASRAGGTEAFF.

This clonotype was seen repeatedly, ten times or more. The chain is built from TRBV12-3 or TRBV12-4 and TRBJ2-1, with D possibly being TRBD2 (6 bases). This CDR3 contains 13 residues. V was trimmed by 5 bases and J by 6 bases, leaving 11 bases between them. CDR3 bases: TGTGCCAGCAGTCTATGGACTATCAATGAGCAGTTCTTC. It encodes CASSLWTINEQFF.

There are many counts of this clonotype. The chain recombines TRBV19 with TRBJ1-2; D is unresolved. With 3 bases removed from V and 4 bases from J, the gap between germline ends came to 12 bases. Per the germline V gene, CDR1 is LNHDA and CDR2 is SQIVND (reference sequence). The CDR3 spans 14 residues. CDR3 nucleotides: TGTGCCAGTAGTATGGGCAACGCTGGCTATGGCTACACCTTC. Translation: CASSMGNAGYGYTF. The full variable domain, with the rest looked up from reference TRBV19 and TRBJ1-2, is DGGITQSPKYLFRKEGQNVTLSCEQNLNHDAMYWYRQDPGQGLRLIYYSQIVNDFQKGDIAEGYSVSREKKESFPLTVTSAQKNPTAFYLCASSMGNAGYGYTFGSGTRLTVV.